Listed here are 21 T cell receptor beta chains from one sample, sequenced in a study of blood T cells in healthy people across ages. A sample-barcoded 5' primer and a J-beta primer mix were used in a second PCR of roughly 6 to 11 cycles. TCRdb fed the 5' RACE reads into MiXCR, producing one record per CDR3 protein. The sample includes 500,000 to 700,000 distinct CDR3 sequences, approximately 30% of them seen just once. The sequenced material came from blood. Receptor source: a woman older than 75 in good health.

This clonotype has more than one count but fewer than ten. The junction departs from germline at one end; a sequencing error may be responsible. The gene calls are TRBV6-2 or TRBV6-3 and TRBJ2-7, with 9 bases fitting TRBD1. This CDR3 has 15 residues. The germline gives CDR1 MNHEY, CDR2 SVGEGT. CDR3 nucleotide sequence: TGTGCCGGCAGAGATTACAGGGGGCCCAACTACGAGCAGTACTTC. Translation: CAGRDYRGPNYEQYF.

This clonotype was observed a few times. The genes are TRBV7-9 and TRBJ1-5; no firm D call. In germline, CDR1 is SEHNR, CDR2 FQNEAQ (reference sequence). V was trimmed by 3 bases and J by 3 bases, leaving 12 bases between them. The CDR3 covers 15 residues. The CDR3 here is CASSFERRSNQPQHF. CDR3 sequence (DNA): TGTGCCAGCAGCTTTGAACGGCGGTCCAATCAGCCCCAGCATTTT.

The rearrangement links TRBV9 to TRBJ1-4; 10 bases align to TRBD1. Germline V gene lookup returns CDR1 SGDLS and CDR2 YYNGEE. CDR3 size: 15 residues. J gave up 6 bases and V 2 bases, and 4 bases lay outside the gene matches. CDR3 coding DNA: TGTGCCAGCAGCGTCGGGACAGGGGAGTATGAAAAACTGTTTTTT. Translation: CASSVGTGEYEKLFF. Full variable domain (outside the CDR3, taken from reference TRBV9 and TRBJ1-4): DSGVTQTPKHLITATGQRVTLRCSPRSGDLSVYWYQQSLDQGLQFLIQYYNGEERAKGNILERFSAQQFPDLHSELNLSSLELGDSALYFCASSVGTGEYEKLFFGSGTQLSVL.

The V gene is TRBV9, the J gene TRBJ1-4, with TRBD1 matching 7 bases. Trimming took 4 bases from V and 0 from J; bases not matched to a gene: 9. CDR1 SGDLS and CDR2 YYNGEE come from the germline V gene. The CDR3 contains 17 residues. The CDR3 DNA is TGTGCCAGCAGCCAACGGACAGGAGATACAACTAATGAAAAACTGTTTTTT. Protein sequence: CASSQRTGDTTNEKLFF.

In this sample, this clonotype turned up many times. The rearrangement joins TRBV11-2 to TRBJ2-4; 11 nucleotides line up with TRBD1. The CDR3 runs 15 residues. Germline trimming cut 1 base from V and 13 bases from J; bases unmatched to any gene: 9. The germline V gene has CDR1 SGHAT and CDR2 FQNNGV. CDR3 nucleotide sequence: TGTGCCAGCAGCTTAGTAGGACAGGGGGCTCGAGAGCAGTACTTC. Translation gives CASSLVGQGAREQYF.

About this clonotype: Relative to the germline gene, one junction end is altered; a read error may explain this. This chain joins TRBV5-1 and TRBJ1-2, with D unresolved. Germline CDR1 reads SGHRS; CDR2 reads YFSETQ. This CDR3 region has 13 residues. The CDR3 is CAGSLGHNYGYTF. The CDR3 DNA reads as TGCGCCGGCAGCTTGGGCCATAACTATGGCTACACCTTC.

This clonotype was detected a few times. This sequence joins TRBV12-5 and TRBJ2-1; 7 bases fit TRBD2. The J call is doubtful: the DNA matches TRBJ2-7 better. This CDR3 spans 12 amino acids. Germline V gene sequence: CDR1 LGHNT, CDR2 FRNRAP. As DNA, the CDR3 is TGTGCTACTGGGAGGGGCAACAATGAGCAGTACTTC. This gives the protein CATGRGNNEQYF.

V is TRBV6-2 or TRBV6-3 and J is TRBJ1-1, with 7 bases lining up with TRBD1. The CDR3 contains 15 residues. With V trimmed by 7 bases and J by 3 bases, 11 bases remained unmatched. Germline CDR1 is MNHEY and CDR2 is SVGEGT. CDR3 loop: CASTDPTGWYTEAFF. The CDR3 region has the DNA TGTGCCAGCACCGACCCGACAGGGTGGTACACTGAAGCTTTCTTT.

This clonotype has ten or more counts. Here the CDR3 DNA reads TGTGCCAGCAGTAGAGGCATAGGGGATAAAAACATTCAGTACTTC. Residues: CASSRGIGDKNIQYF. V and J are TRBV6-6 and TRBJ2-4; TRBD1 is a possible D gene (5 bases). Trimming took 5 bases from V and 4 from J, leaving 15 bases between them. This CDR3 comprises 15 residues. Looked up from germline, CDR1 is MNHNY and CDR2 is SVGAGI (reference sequence).

This clonotype was detected many times. CDR3 in DNA: TGTGCCAGCAGTTCTTACGCTAGGACGGGCTCTGGGGCCAACGTCCTGACTTTC. Its translation: CASSSYARTGSGANVLTF. The V and J genes are TRBV6-5 and TRBJ2-6; D not certain. CDR1 is MNHEY, CDR2 SVGAGI, per germline. The CDR3 spans 18 residues. V lost 4 bases and J lost 0, with 16 bases in between.

In this sample, this clonotype turned up once. A junction boundary mismatches the germline segment, possibly from a read error. The gene calls are TRBV12-3 or TRBV12-4 and TRBJ2-3; 10 positions match TRBD2. CDR3 size: 15 residues. The CDR3: CASRISGGTADMQYF. The CDR3 DNA sequence: TGTGCCAGCAGAATTAGCGGGGGGACCGCGGATATGCAGTATTTT.

This clonotype appeared many times. This rearrangement joins TRBV7-2 to TRBJ2-3; tentatively, D is TRBD2 (6 bases). V lost 4 bases to trimming and J lost 0 bases, with 17 bases between them. Germline CDR1 is SGHTA and CDR2 is FQGNSA. This CDR3 contains 17 residues. The CDR3 region is CASSWRVAGSSTDTQYF. The CDR3 bases are TGTGCCAGCAGCTGGAGGGTGGCCGGTTCTAGCACAGATACGCAGTATTTT.

Comment on this clonotype: A clone one base away is much larger, so this may be a read error. This sequence joins TRBV12-3 or TRBV12-4 and TRBJ2-1; D might be TRBD1 (5 bases). Trimming shortened V by 6 bases and J by 10 bases, and 22 bases separated the two germline ends. The length of the CDR3 is 15 residues. The CDR3, as DNA: TGTGCCAGCAGATCCATTTTAGAAGGGGCTCACGAGCAGTTCTTC. Its protein product is CASRSILEGAHEQFF.

The J gene is TRBJ2-5, the V gene TRBV6-1; 16 bases are a match to TRBD2. This CDR3 has 15 residues. J was trimmed by 11 bases and V by 5 bases; bases with no gene match: 8. CDR1 is MNHNS and CDR2 is SASEGT in the germline V gene. CDR3 sequence reads: CASSKGLAGGVEQYF. In DNA, the CDR3 is TGTGCCAGCAGTAAGGGACTAGCGGGGGGGGTTGAGCAGTACTTC.

This clonotype appeared many times. The chain joins TRBV7-2 to TRBJ2-5; 15 positions agree with TRBD2. J was trimmed by 3 bases and V by 5 bases; bases with no gene match: 4. The CDR3 loop spans 16 amino acids. CDR1 and CDR2 from the germline V gene are SGHTA and FQGNSA. The chain's CDR3 is CASSPGLAGGKETQYF. DNA for the CDR3: TGTGCCAGCAGCCCCGGACTAGCGGGGGGGAAAGAGACCCAGTACTTC.

The chain carries TRBV7-9 and TRBJ1-1; D may be TRBD1 (6 bases). V was shortened by 4 bases and J by 4 bases, with 16 bases between the two germline ends. The CDR3 extends over 15 amino acids. The germline gives CDR1 SEHNR, CDR2 FQNEAQ (reference sequence). The CDR3: CASSSGREGGTEAFF. For the CDR3, the DNA is TGTGCCAGCAGCTCGGGGCGGGAGGGGGGCACTGAAGCTTTCTTT.

The chain employs TRBV3-1 and TRBJ1-1, with TRBD1 identical over 7 bases. V gave up 0 bases and J gave up 4 bases; unmatched junction bases: 8. This CDR3 is 16 amino acids long. Germline V CDR1 and CDR2: LGHDT, YNNKEL (reference sequence). The CDR3 DNA is TGTGCCAGCAGCCAAGATGACAGGGTGAGGGTCACTGAAGCTTTCTTT. It is translated as CASSQDDRVRVTEAFF.

This clonotype occurred many times. The chain combines TRBV7-2 with TRBJ2-2; 9 nucleotides line up with TRBD1. Germline V lookup: CDR1 SGHTA, CDR2 FQGNSA. V dropped 5 bases and J dropped 7; count of bases not matched to a gene: 8. CDR3 size: 15 residues. DNA of the CDR3: TGTGCCAGCAGCCCACAGGGGGCTCTTGGCGGGGAGCTGTTTTTT. It specifies CASSPQGALGGELFF.

The sample holds a few counts of this clonotype. The chain carries TRBV30 and TRBJ1-1, with D perhaps TRBD1 (6 bases). Germline V gene lookup returns CDR1 GTSNPN and CDR2 SVGIG (reference sequence). The CDR3 is 14 residues long. Trimming removed 4 bases from V and 0 bases from J, with 12 bases in between. Here the CDR3 reads CAWITGFMNTEAFF. The CDR3 DNA is TGTGCCTGGATCACAGGGTTCATGAACACTGAAGCTTTCTTT.

The chain carries TRBV6-2 or TRBV6-3 and TRBJ1-1; 7 bases line up with TRBD1. The CDR3 spans 16 residues. The germline V gene has CDR1 MNHEY and CDR2 SVGEGT. V gave up 7 bases and J gave up 1 base; unmatched junction bases: 12. The CDR3 region has the DNA TGTGCCAGCATTTTTTCAACACAGGGGCGGAACACTGAAGCTTTCTTT. This codes for CASIFSTQGRNTEAFF.

The chain carries TRBV20-1 and TRBJ2-5; D gene ambiguous. Germline CDR1 reads DFQATT; CDR2 reads SNEGSKA (reference sequence). The CDR3 covers 13 residues. Trimming removed 4 bases from V and 0 bases from J, with 9 bases in between. In DNA, the CDR3 is TGCAGTGCTAAAATCGGCTACCAAGAGACCCAGTACTTC. It encodes CSAKIGYQETQYF.